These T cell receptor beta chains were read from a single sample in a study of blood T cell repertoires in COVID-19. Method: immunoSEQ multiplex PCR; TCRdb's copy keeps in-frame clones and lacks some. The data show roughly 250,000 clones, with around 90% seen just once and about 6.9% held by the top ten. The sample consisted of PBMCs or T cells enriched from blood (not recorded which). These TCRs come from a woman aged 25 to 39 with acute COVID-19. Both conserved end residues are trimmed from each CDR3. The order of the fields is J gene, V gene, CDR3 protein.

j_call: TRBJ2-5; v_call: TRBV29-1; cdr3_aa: SVDLGEGEETQY
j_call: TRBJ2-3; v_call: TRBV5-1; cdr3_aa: ASSPRGGSTDTQY
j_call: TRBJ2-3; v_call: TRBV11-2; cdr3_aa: ASSLFAGGLYTQY
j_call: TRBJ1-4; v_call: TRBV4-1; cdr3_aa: ASSRAQTGSSTNEKLF
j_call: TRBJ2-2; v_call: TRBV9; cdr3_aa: ASSAGTSGGLSTGELF
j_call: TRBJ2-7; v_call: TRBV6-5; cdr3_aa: ASRPRDRSYHEQY
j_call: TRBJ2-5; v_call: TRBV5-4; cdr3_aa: ASTAAGSETQY
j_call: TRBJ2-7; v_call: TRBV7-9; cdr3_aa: ASYGQNRLAGGPGYEQY
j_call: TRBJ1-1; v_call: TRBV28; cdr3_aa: ASSYNRDTEAF
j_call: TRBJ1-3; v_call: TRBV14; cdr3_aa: ASSQQALPGNTIY
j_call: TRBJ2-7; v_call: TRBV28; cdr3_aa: ASSRMYEQY
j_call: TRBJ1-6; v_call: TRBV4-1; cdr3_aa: ASSQLQAAHSPLH
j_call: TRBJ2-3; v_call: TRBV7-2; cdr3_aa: ASSLGAGPAGDTQY
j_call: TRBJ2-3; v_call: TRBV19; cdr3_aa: ASSLSGGSTDTQY
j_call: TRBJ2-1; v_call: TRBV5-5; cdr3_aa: ASTEMGTGAANEQF
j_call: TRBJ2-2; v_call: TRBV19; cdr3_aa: ASTTGQSSTGELF
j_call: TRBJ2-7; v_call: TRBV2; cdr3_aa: ASWDRDYEQY
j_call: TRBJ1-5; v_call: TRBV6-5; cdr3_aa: ASSSGGTGLQPQH
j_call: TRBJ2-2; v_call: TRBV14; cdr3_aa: ASSPWTENTGELF
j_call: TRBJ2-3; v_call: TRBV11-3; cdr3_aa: ASSLEGRTELKSTDTQY
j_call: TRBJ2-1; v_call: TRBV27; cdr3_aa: ASSFPLSPPNEQF
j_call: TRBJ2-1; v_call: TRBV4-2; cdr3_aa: ASSLRLAGYQDNEQF